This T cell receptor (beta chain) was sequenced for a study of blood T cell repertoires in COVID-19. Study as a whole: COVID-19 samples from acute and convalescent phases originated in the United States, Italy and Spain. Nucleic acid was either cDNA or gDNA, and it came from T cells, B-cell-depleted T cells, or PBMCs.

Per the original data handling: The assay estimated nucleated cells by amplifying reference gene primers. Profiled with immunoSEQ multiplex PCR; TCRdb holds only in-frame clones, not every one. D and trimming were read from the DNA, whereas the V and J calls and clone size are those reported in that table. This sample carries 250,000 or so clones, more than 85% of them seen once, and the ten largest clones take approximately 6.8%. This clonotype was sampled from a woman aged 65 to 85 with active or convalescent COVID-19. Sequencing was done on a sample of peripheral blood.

DNA for the CDR3: TGTGCCAGCAGCCCTTACCCCCAGAAGGGAGGGGAAAAACTGTTTTTT. It translates to CASSPYPQKGGEKLFF. The gene calls are TRBV5-4 and TRBJ1-4; D unclear. This CDR3 is built from 16 residues. Germline loops: CDR1 SGHNT, CDR2 YYREEE (reference sequence). V gave up 4 bases and J gave up 8 bases, with 21 bases separating them.